The entry that follows covers one T cell receptor (beta chain) sequence. Its antigen is not identified. Expressed TCRB transcripts were sequenced, since all the RNA that had been isolated was reverse transcribed. TCRdb's copy holds only in-frame clones and misses some; the assay was immunoSEQ multiplex PCR. The data hold roughly 290,000 clones, with approximately 15% observed a single time. Looked up from germline, CDR1 is MNHNY and CDR2 is SVGAGI (reference sequence). This CDR3 has 11 amino acids. The data originate from a study of beta chain features in type 1 diabetes. Study outcomes and limitations: Moderately but significantly shorter TCRB CDR3s were found in Type 1 diabetes patients in all four CD4+ subsets.

This chain joins TRBV6-6 and TRBJ2-7; D is perhaps TRBD1 (6 bases). The sequencing sample was made of naive CD4+ T cells from blood. The receptor comes from a man between 18 and 35 years old with type 1 diabetes. DNA of the CDR3: TGTGTCTCCGGGACACCTCTCGAGCAGTACTTC. It translates to CVSGTPLEQYF.